The subject of this entry is one T cell receptor beta chain. This clone was found once. The antigen it binds to is not known. No quality values exist for individual bases; no much larger clone is one base distant. The sample originates from a study of blood T cell repertoires in COVID-19 (dated by TCRdb to between 2020 and 2021). Background for the entire study: Samples covering the acute and convalescent phases of COVID-19 were provided by collaborators in the United States, Italy and Spain. The prospective study material was composed of cDNA or gDNA derived from T cells, B-cell-depleted T cells, or PBMCs. Deeply sampled blood TCRbeta repertoires from subjects exposed to, actively infected with, or recovered from COVID-19 were included in the dataset. The repertoires were released in a freely available public database intended as a resource for research on the immune response to SARS-CoV-2. Samples were obtained from the ongoing ImmuneRACE study (first 160 participants) and from about 1,300 subjects provided by 6 global collaborators. A de-identified subject ID, COVID-19 status, age in years and sex were almost always included in the sample metadata. HLA class I and class II types, where available, came from metadata supplied by the sample provider rather than from assay-based typing.

The research as a whole found: Clinical and demographic metadata were provided uncurated, with the amount varying by source and participant.

The immunoSEQ Assay, a bias-controlled multiplex PCR, was used to amplify TCRbeta CDR3 regions from genomic DNA. In the paper's pipeline: The number of nucleated cells in each sample was estimated from the amplification of reference gene primers within the assay. To quantify the absolute abundance of each unique TCRbeta CDR3 rearrangement, sequence reads were collapsed and filtered. For each sample, productive Simpson clonality was calculated as the square root of Simpson's diversity index over productive rearrangements. Held by TCRdb, this immuneACCESS table contains in-frame sequences only and omits some clones. Under half of the omission traces to an unresolved V gene where checked; the cause of the rest is unknown. D and trimming come from the DNA, and the V and J calls and clone size come from that table. A total of about 110,000 clones appear in this sample, over 65% of them only once. The ten top clones hold around 3.5% of the sample.

Whole blood was collected in K2EDTA tubes by collaborating institutions according to the institutions' own protocols. For TCRbeta analysis, collaborator samples were shipped as frozen whole blood, as isolated PBMCs, or as DNA extracted from either sample type. The germline V gene encodes CDR1 MDHEN and CDR2 SYDVKM. From the cysteine through the phenylalanine, the CDR3 covers 15 amino acids. Here the CDR3 DNA is all that survives: 45 bases in frame from base 1. The V end gives up 4 bases and the J end 12 bases, leaving 14 bases in the junction not matched to a gene. The sample taken for sequencing was peripheral blood. This receptor was identified in a woman older than 75 with acute or convalescent COVID-19. This chain joins TRBV28 to TRBJ1-4; 7 central nucleotides agree with TRBD1. The DNA reads as follows: TGTGCCAGCAGTTCCGGACAGGCCGCAAGGTGGGAACTGTTTTTT. This is translated as CASSSGQAARWELFF.